This is a list of T cell receptor beta chains from one sample in a study of cytomegalovirus exposure and HLA in healthy donors. Sequencing was performed with immunoSEQ multiplex PCR; in TCRdb, only in-frame clones are kept and a portion is missing. The profile shows approximately 130,000 clones, 65% to 90% of them singletons. Sequencing was done on a sample of PBMCs. The receptors here all came from a man aged 50-59 years in good health and CMV-seronegative. Each CDR3 is given with its conserved first and last residue. D genes are given only for firm matches. Not every row has a clone size; where given, it reads once, few, many or a size class.

>TRBJ2-1|11|few|TRBV30|.
CAWKMVAEQFF
TGTGCCTGGAAGATGGTAGCGGAGCAGTTCTTC
>TRBJ2-7|14|.|TRBV5-4|TRBD2
CASSSPRTSDEQYF
TGTGCCAGCAGCTCCCCTCGGACTAGCGACGAGCAGTACTTC
>TRBJ2-7|15|.|TRBV16|.
CASSPRSREVYEQYF
TGTGCCAGCAGCCCTAGGAGCAGGGAAGTCTACGAGCAGTACTTC
>TRBJ2-7|12|.|TRBV27|.
CASADTSYEQYF
TGTGCCAGCGCGGACACCTCCTACGAGCAGTACTTC
>TRBJ2-5|13|.|TRBV5-6|.
CASSSFPQETQYF
TGTGCCAGCAGCTCGTTCCCCCAAGAGACCCAGTACTTC
>TRBJ2-5|14|.|TRBV19|.
CASRGKTPKETQYF
TGTGCGAGCAGAGGGAAAACCCCGAAAGAGACCCAGTACTTC
>TRBJ1-2|15|few|TRBV23-1|TRBD1
CASSPAGTVGCGYTF
TGCGCCAGCAGTCCGGCCGGGACAGTTGGCTGTGGCTACACCTTC
>TRBJ1-2|13|.|TRBV7-3|.
CASSKDTREDYTF
TGTGCCAGCAGCAAGGACACGAGGGAGGACTACACCTTC
>TRBJ2-5|15|.|TRBV5-1|.
CASREVAGTKGTQYF
TGCGCCAGCAGAGAGGTTGCGGGGACGAAGGGGACCCAGTACTTC
>TRBJ2-3|14|.|TRBV29-1|.
CSVEVWGFTDTQYF
TGCAGCGTTGAAGTGTGGGGCTTCACAGATACGCAGTATTTT
>TRBJ2-1|13|.|TRBV27|.
CASSLSFYNEQFF
TGTGCCAGCAGTTTATCCTTCTACAATGAGCAGTTCTTC
>TRBJ2-3|15|.|TRBV5-1|.
CASREQGLSAGTQYF
TGCGCCAGCAGGGAACAGGGTCTCTCGGCCGGTACGCAGTATTTT
>TRBJ2-5|12|.|TRBV19|.
CASRQAGETQYF
TGTGCCAGTAGACAGGCTGGTGAGACCCAGTACTTC
>TRBJ1-2|13|.|TRBV13|.
CASSSRSNYGYTF
TGTGCCAGCAGCTCCAGATCTAACTATGGCTACACCTTC
>TRBJ2-1|13|.|TRBV27|TRBD2
CASSLIGEGEQFF
TGTGCCAGCAGTTTAATAGGGGAGGGTGAGCAGTTCTTC
>TRBJ2-4|14|.|TRBV7-2|.
CASSLYGVQNIQYF
TGTGCCAGCAGCTTATACGGGGTTCAAAACATTCAGTACTTC
>TRBJ1-6|14|once|TRBV19|.
CATSGSSYNSPLHF
TGTGCCACTTCGGGGAGCTCCTATAATTCACCCCTCCACTTT
>TRBJ1-5|14|.|TRBV27|TRBD1
CASSFARGHQPQHF
TGTGCCAGCAGTTTCGCTAGGGGGCATCAGCCCCAGCATTTT
>TRBJ1-2|14|.|TRBV6-6|.
CASSRDGVNYGYTF
TGTGCCAGCAGTCGAGATGGAGTTAACTATGGCTACACCTTC
>TRBJ1-2|14|once|TRBV9|TRBD1
CASSARTGDYGYTF
TGTGCCAGCAGCGCCCGGACAGGGGACTATGGCTACACCTTC
>TRBJ2-3|15|.|TRBV7-2|.
CASSPREGGTDTQYF
TGTGCCAGCAGCCCTAGAGAGGGGGGCACAGATACGCAGTATTTT
>TRBJ2-7|13|.|TRBV7-2|TRBD1
CASSEGGWYEQYF
TGTGCCAGCAGCGAAGGGGGCTGGTACGAGCAGTACTTC
>TRBJ1-5|14|.|TRBV29-1|.
CSVQDIDRDQPQHF
TGCAGCGTTCAGGACATAGATCGGGATCAGCCCCAGCATTTT
>TRBJ1-6|14|.|TRBV29-1|.
CSVVQRGGNSPLHF
TGCAGCGTTGTGCAGAGGGGAGGAAATTCACCCCTCCACTTT
>TRBJ1-2|13|.|TRBV5-6|.
CASSFGGGHGYTF
TGTGCCAGCAGCTTCGGGGGGGGACATGGCTACACCTTC
>TRBJ1-2|15|few|TRBV2|TRBD1
CASWDPDRPNYGYTF
TGTGCCAGCTGGGACCCGGACAGGCCCAACTATGGCTACACCTTC
>TRBJ2-2|16|.|TRBV4-2|.
CASSQDWGANTGELFF
TGTGCCAGCAGCCAAGACTGGGGCGCGAACACCGGGGAGCTGTTTTTT
>TRBJ2-7|14|few|TRBV7-9|TRBD2
CASSLLAGGREQYF
TGTGCCAGCAGCCTACTAGCGGGGGGGAGGGAGCAGTACTTC
>TRBJ2-2|15|.|TRBV4-1|.
CASSQIKGDTGELFF
TGCGCCAGCAGCCAAATTAAGGGGGACACCGGGGAGCTGTTTTTT
>TRBJ1-6|15|.|TRBV27|.
CASGPLGQRNSPLHF
TGTGCCAGCGGGCCATTAGGACAGCGTAATTCACCCCTCCACTTT
>TRBJ2-2|12|once|TRBV6-5|.
CASSWGPGELFF
TGTGCCAGCAGCTGGGGGCCCGGGGAGCTGTTTTTT
>TRBJ2-7|16|.|TRBV27|.
CASSRSAGHITYEQYF
TGTGCCAGCAGTCGCTCAGCGGGACACATTACCTACGAGCAGTACTTC
>TRBJ1-6|18|.|TRBV7-2|.
CASSILGLESSYNSPLHF
TGTGCCAGCAGCATACTAGGGTTGGAGAGCTCCTATAATTCACCCCTCCACTTT
>TRBJ1-4|16|.|TRBV19|.
CASSRPPGSSNEKLFF
TGTGCCAGTAGCCGCCCTCCCGGGTCTTCTAATGAAAAACTGTTTTTT
>TRBJ1-1|15|.|TRBV4-1|.
CASSPSPRSNTEAFF
TGCGCCAGCAGCCCAAGTCCCCGGTCGAACACTGAAGCTTTCTTT
>TRBJ2-3|14|.|TRBV9|.
CASSAGTFTDTQYF
TGTGCCAGCAGCGCCGGGACTTTCACAGATACGCAGTATTTT
>TRBJ1-5|14|.|TRBV15|.
CATSRDGGNQPQHF
TGTGCCACCAGCAGAGATGGAGGGAACCAGCCCCAGCATTTT
>TRBJ1-1|14|few|TRBV2|TRBD1
CASSGTGGAGKAFF
TGTGCCAGCAGCGGGACAGGGGGAGCGGGAAAAGCTTTCTTT
>TRBJ1-6|17|.|TRBV19|.
CASSMIPGFDYNSPLHF
TGTGCCAGTAGTATGATCCCAGGGTTCGATTATAATTCACCCCTCCACTTT
>TRBJ2-7|15|.|TRBV27|TRBD1
CASSQRTGGPYEQYF
TGTGCCAGCAGTCAGCGGACAGGGGGCCCGTACGAGCAGTACTTC
>TRBJ2-7|13|.|TRBV18|TRBD1
CASSRDSTYEQYF
TGTGCCAGCTCAAGGGACAGCACCTACGAGCAGTACTTC
>TRBJ2-7|15|few|TRBV18|TRBD1
CASSPPGTGPYEQYF
TGTGCCAGCTCACCACCCGGGACAGGGCCTTACGAGCAGTACTTC
>TRBJ1-3|15|.|TRBV9|.
CASSVSGVSGNTIYF
TGTGCCAGCAGCGTGTCGGGGGTCTCTGGAAACACCATATATTTT
>TRBJ2-5|13|.|TRBV30|.
CAWSVGGAETQYF
TGTGCCTGGAGTGTAGGGGGGGCAGAGACCCAGTACTTC
>TRBJ2-7|14|.|TRBV18|.
CASSPTGRDYEQYF
TGTGCCAGCTCACCTACAGGGAGGGACTACGAGCAGTACTTC
>TRBJ2-7|11|.|TRBV27|.
CASSSTGEQYF
TGTGCCAGCAGTTCTACAGGGGAGCAGTACTTC
>TRBJ1-6|18|.|TRBV7-9|.
CASSLERGGRTYNSPLHF
TGTGCCAGCAGCTTAGAAAGGGGGGGGAGGACCTATAATTCACCCCTCCACTTT
>TRBJ1-6|16|few|TRBV30|TRBD1
CAWGLYGTAYNSPLHF
TGTGCCTGGGGCCTTTATGGGACAGCTTATAATTCACCCCTCCACTTT
>TRBJ1-2|14|.|TRBV5-4|TRBD1
CASSEEQGTYGYTF
TGTGCCAGCAGCGAAGAACAGGGGACCTATGGCTACACCTTC
>TRBJ1-2|14|.|TRBV2|TRBD1
CASRVGTANYGYTF
TGTGCCAGCAGGGTTGGGACAGCGAACTATGGCTACACCTTC
>TRBJ1-2|15|.|TRBV5-4|TRBD1
CASSRGQGGSRGYTF
TGTGCCAGCAGCCGGGGACAGGGGGGATCGCGGGGCTACACCTTC
>TRBJ2-5|16|.|TRBV7-9|TRBD2
CASSRTSGGIAKTQYF
TGTGCCAGCAGCCGGACTAGCGGGGGGATCGCGAAGACCCAGTACTTC
>TRBJ2-3|16|.|TRBV19|TRBD2
CASSSLAGGLTDTQYF
TGTGCCAGTAGTAGCCTAGCGGGGGGTTTAACAGATACGCAGTATTTT
>TRBJ2-7|13|.|TRBV7-6|TRBD1
CASSLTGDYEQYF
TGTGCCAGCAGCTTAACAGGGGACTACGAGCAGTACTTC
>TRBJ1-2|14|.|TRBV5-8|.
CASSTGGPKRGYTF
TGTGCCAGCAGCACCGGAGGCCCGAAGCGTGGCTACACCTTC
>TRBJ1-6|15|.|TRBV7-9|.
CASVAGSDYNSPLHF
TGTGCCAGTGTTGCAGGGTCCGATTATAATTCACCCCTCCACTTT
>TRBJ1-1|13|.|TRBV30|.
CAWMDTGETEAFF
TGTGCCTGGATGGATACGGGGGAAACTGAAGCTTTCTTT
>TRBJ2-3|12|.|TRBV9|.
CASSVWAGSQYF
TGTGCCAGCAGCGTGTGGGCAGGGTCGCAGTATTTT